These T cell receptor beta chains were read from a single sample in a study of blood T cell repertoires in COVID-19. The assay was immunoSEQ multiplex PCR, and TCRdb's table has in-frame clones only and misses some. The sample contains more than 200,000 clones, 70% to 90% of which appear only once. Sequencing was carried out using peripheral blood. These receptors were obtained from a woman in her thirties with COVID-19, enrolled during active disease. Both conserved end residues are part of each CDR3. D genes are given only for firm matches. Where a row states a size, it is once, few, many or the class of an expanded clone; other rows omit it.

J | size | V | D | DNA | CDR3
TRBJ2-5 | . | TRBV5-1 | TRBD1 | TGCGCCAGCAGCTCGGACAGGGCGCAAGAGACCCAGTACTTC | CASSSDRAQETQYF
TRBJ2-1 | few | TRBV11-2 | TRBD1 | TGTGCCAGCAGCGACCGGGACAGGGGCCTGTTGGAGCAGTTCTTC | CASSDRDRGLLEQFF
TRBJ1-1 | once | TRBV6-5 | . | TGTGCCAGCAGTTACTCCGGGTTGAACACTGAAGCTTTCTTT | CASSYSGLNTEAFF
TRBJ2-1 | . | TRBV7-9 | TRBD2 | TGTGCCTACGATGATACTAGCGGGAGATACAATGAGCAGTTCTTC | CAYDDTSGRYNEQFF
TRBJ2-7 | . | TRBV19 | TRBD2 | TGTGCCAGTAGTATATCTAGCGGGGGCACCTACGAGCAGTACTTC | CASSISSGGTYEQYF
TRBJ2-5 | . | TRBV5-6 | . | TGTGCCAGCAGCTTGGCCACAGGGAGAGGCCAAGAGACCCAGTACTTC | CASSLATGRGQETQYF
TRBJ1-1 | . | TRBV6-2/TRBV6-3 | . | TGTGCCAGCAGTTACTCGAATGGTATATCGGACACTGAAGCTTTCTTT | CASSYSNGISDTEAFF
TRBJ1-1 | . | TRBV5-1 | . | TGCGCCAGCAGCTGGGGGCGGCAGGAGAACACTGAAGCTTTCTTT | CASSWGRQENTEAFF
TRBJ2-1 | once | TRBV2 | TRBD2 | TGTGCCAGCAGTGTCCTAGCGGGAGAAAATGAGCAGTTCTTC | CASSVLAGENEQFF
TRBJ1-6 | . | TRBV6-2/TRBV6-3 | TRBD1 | TGTGCCAGCAGTTCCTGGGGACAGAATTCACCCCTCCACTTT | CASSSWGQNSPLHF
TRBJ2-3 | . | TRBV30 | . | TGTGCCTGGAGTCCGGGGTCCACAGATACGCAGTATTTT | CAWSPGSTDTQYF
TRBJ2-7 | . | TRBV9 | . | TGTGCCAGCAGCGTCGGGGGTTACGAGCAGTACTTC | CASSVGGYEQYF
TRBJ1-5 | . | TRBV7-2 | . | TGTGCCAGCAGCTTCTACAATCAGCCCCAGCATTTT | CASSFYNQPQHF
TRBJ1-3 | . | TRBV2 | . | TGTGCCAGCAGTGAAAGCGGTGGTGGAAACACCATATATTTT | CASSESGGGNTIYF
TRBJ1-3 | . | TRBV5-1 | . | TGCGCCAGCAGCTTGGCCGACGGGAGGACCATATATTTT | CASSLADGRTIYF
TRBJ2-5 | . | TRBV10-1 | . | TGCGCCAGCAGTGATCGGGGGCAAGAGACCCAGTACTTC | CASSDRGQETQYF
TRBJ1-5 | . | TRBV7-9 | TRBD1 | TGTGCCAGCAGCTCCACAGGGGGTGGTCAGCCCCAGCATTTT | CASSSTGGGQPQHF
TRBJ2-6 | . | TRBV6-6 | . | TGTGCCAGCAGCCGAAAGACAGGTCCTGCTTCCTCCTCTGGGGCCAACGTCCTGACTTTC | CASSRKTGPASSSGANVLTF
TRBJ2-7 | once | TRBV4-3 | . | TGCGCCAGCAGCCAAGTGACAGGATTCTCCTACGAGCAGTACTTC | CASSQVTGFSYEQYF
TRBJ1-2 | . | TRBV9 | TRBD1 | TGTGCCAGCAGCGCCGACAGGGGGCTCGGCTACACCTTC | CASSADRGLGYTF
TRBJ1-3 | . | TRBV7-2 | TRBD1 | TGTGCCAGCAGCCTGACAGGGGCCCCCTCCTTGAGCTCTGGAAACACCATATATTTT | CASSLTGAPSLSSGNTIYF
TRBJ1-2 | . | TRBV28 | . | TGTGCCGAAATCAGATTGGCGGAGTTGTATGGCTACACCTTC | CAEIRLAELYGYTF
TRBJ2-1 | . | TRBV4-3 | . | TGCGCCAGCAGCCAAGGGCACAGGGAATTGGTAAACAATGAGCAGTTCTTC | CASSQGHRELVNNEQFF
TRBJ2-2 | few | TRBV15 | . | TGTGCCACCAGCAGCCAGGGAGGCGGGGAGCTGTTTTTT | CATSSQGGGELFF
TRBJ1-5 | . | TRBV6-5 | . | TGTGCCAGCAAGGCAGGGGAAGGAAACAATCAGCCCCAGCATTTT | CASKAGEGNNQPQHF
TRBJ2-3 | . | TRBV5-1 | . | TGCGCCAGCAGCTGGCGGGACCCGTCTCGCACAGATACGCAGTATTTT | CASSWRDPSRTDTQYF
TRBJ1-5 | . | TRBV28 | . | TGTGCCAGCAGCCCGGGAGATTATAGCAATCAGCCCCAGCATTTT | CASSPGDYSNQPQHF
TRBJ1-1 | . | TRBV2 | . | TGTGCCAGCAGCCCTCGAGTTGGGCAGTTTAACACTGAAGCTTTCTTT | CASSPRVGQFNTEAFF
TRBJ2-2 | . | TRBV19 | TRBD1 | TGTGCCAGTAACCTGGGACAGGGAGACGGGGAGCTGTTTTTT | CASNLGQGDGELFF
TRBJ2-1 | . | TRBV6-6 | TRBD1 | TGTGCCAGCAGTGCCCGACAGGGTGGAAACAATGAGCAGTTCTTC | CASSARQGGNNEQFF
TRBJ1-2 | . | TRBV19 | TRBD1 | TGTGCCAGTAGACCGAGAGGGGCAGGGGGCGGGTATGGCTACACCTTC | CASRPRGAGGGYGYTF
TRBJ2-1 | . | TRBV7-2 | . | TGTGCCAGCAGCTTAGGGGCGGGGAAGTACTACAATGAGCAGTTCTTC | CASSLGAGKYYNEQFF
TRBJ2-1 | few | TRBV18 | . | TGTGCCAGCTCACCCGAAGGTGGGAGCTCCTACAATGAGCAGTTCTTC | CASSPEGGSSYNEQFF
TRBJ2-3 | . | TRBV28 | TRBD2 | TGTGCCAGCAGTTTAGGGATAGCGGGGGGCCCAGATACGCAGTATTTT | CASSLGIAGGPDTQYF
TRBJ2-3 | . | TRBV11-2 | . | TGTGCCAGCAGCCCCCCGCCAGGGGCGCAGTATTTT | CASSPPPGAQYF
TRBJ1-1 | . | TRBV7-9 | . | TGTGCCAGCAGCTTAGTTGGACAGTTGAACACTGAAGCTTTCTTT | CASSLVGQLNTEAFF
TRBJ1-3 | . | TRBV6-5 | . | TGTGCCAGCAGTTACTCGGGGGGCTCTGGAAACACCATATATTTT | CASSYSGGSGNTIYF
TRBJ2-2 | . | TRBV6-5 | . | TGTGCCAGCACCCCAGGGGGGCACGGGGAGCTGTTTTTT | CASTPGGHGELFF
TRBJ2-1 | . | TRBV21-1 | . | TGTGCCAGCAGCAGCTACCGGGACAGGGTATACAATGAGCAGTTCTTC | CASSSYRDRVYNEQFF
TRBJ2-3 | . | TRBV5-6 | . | TGTGCCAGCAGCTTGGGGGCGTGGCATGAAGCCACAGATACGCAGTATTTT | CASSLGAWHEATDTQYF
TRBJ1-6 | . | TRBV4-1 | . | TGCGCCAGCAGCCAAGGGCAGGGCCCCTATAATTCACCCCTCCACTTT | CASSQGQGPYNSPLHF
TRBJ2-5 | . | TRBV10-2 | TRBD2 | TGCGCCAGCTTCGGGGGGGCCCGAGAGACCCAGTACTTC | CASFGGARETQYF
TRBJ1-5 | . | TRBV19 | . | TGTGCCAGTAGTTCGGGGGGCTCAGGCAATCAGCCCCAGCATTTT | CASSSGGSGNQPQHF
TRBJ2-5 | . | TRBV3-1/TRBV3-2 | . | TGTGCCAGCAGCCCTCGGACAGACCAAGAGACCCAGTACTTC | CASSPRTDQETQYF
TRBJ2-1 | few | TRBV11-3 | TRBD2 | TGTGCCAGCAGCTTAGGCCTAGCGGGAGTTAATGAGCAGTTCTTC | CASSLGLAGVNEQFF
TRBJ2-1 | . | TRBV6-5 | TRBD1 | TGTGCCAGCAGTCCCACAGGGGGCCTTTACAATGAGCAGTTCTTC | CASSPTGGLYNEQFF
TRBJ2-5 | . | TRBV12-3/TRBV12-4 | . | TGTGCCAGCAGTTTATCCCGTCGGGAGACCCAGTACTTC | CASSLSRRETQYF